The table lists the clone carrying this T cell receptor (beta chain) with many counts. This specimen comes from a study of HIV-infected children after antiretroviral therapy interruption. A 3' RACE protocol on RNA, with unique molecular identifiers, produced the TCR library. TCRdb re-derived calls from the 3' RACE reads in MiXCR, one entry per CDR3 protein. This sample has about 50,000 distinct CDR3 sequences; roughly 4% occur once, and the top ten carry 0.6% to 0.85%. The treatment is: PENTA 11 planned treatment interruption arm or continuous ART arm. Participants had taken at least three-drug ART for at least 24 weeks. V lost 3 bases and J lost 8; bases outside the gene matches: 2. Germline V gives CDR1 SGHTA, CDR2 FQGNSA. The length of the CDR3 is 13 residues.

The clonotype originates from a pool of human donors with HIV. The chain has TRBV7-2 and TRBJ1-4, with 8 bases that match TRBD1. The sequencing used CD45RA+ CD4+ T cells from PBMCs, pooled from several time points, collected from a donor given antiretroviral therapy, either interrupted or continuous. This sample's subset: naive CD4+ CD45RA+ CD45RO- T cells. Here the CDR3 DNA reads TGTGCCAGCAGCTTGGACAGGGAGGAAAAACTGTTTTTT. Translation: CASSLDREEKLFF.